This entry lists 18 T cell receptor beta chains sequenced from one sample in a study of cytomegalovirus exposure and HLA in healthy donors. The PCR was carried out with 60 Vbeta primers and 13 Jbeta primers. Generated by immunoSEQ multiplex PCR, the TCRdb table keeps only in-frame clones and is missing some. The table lists some 150,000 clones, roughly 86% of them singletons. The sample consisted of PBMCs. These receptors were taken from a man younger than 35 in good health and CMV-seropositive.

The chain combines TRBV11-2 with TRBJ2-3; 9 positions agree with TRBD2. Looked up from germline, CDR1 is SGHAT and CDR2 is FQNNGV. Trimming removed 1 base from V and 5 bases from J; junction bases left unmatched: 7. The CDR3 has 16 residues. The CDR3 region is CASSLGTAGGLDTQYF. The CDR3 nucleotides read TGTGCCAGCAGCTTAGGTACAGCGGGAGGATTAGATACGCAGTATTTT.

The CDR3: CASREGRGAPGGYTF. The CDR3 DNA reads as TGTGCCAGCCGGGAAGGGAGGGGGGCCCCCGGGGGCTACACCTTC. The V and J genes are TRBV28 and TRBJ1-2, with a tentative D call TRBD1 (6 bases). The CDR3 runs 15 residues. Germline CDR1 reads MDHEN; CDR2 reads SYDVKM. Deletions cut 8 bases from V and 8 bases from J, with 24 bases between.

CDR3 DNA: TGTGCCGGCGCAGGGTTCGACACTGAAGCTTTCTTT. This sequence encodes CAGAGFDTEAFF. The chain couples TRBV28 to TRBJ1-1; tentative D call: TRBD1 (5 bases). CDR3 length: 12 residues. CDR1 is MDHEN and CDR2 is SYDVKM in the germline V gene. Trimming cost V 11 bases and J 3 bases, with 13 bases left between them. The full variable domain, in which reference TRBV28 and TRBJ1-1 provide the parts outside the CDR3, is DVKVTQSSRYLVKRTGEKVFLECVQDMDHENMFWYRQDPGLGLRLIYFSYDVKMKEKGDIPEGYSVSREKKERFSLILESASTNQTSMYLCAGAGFDTEAFFGQGTRLTVV.

The chain uses TRBV29-1 and TRBJ2-5; 13 nucleotides align to TRBD2. Per germline, CDR1 SQVTM and CDR2 ANQGSEA. The CDR3 covers 16 residues. V was clipped by 1 base and J by 0 bases; unmatched bases: 2. CDR3 nucleotides: TGCAGCGTTGAAGGGACTAGCGGGGGCTACCAAGAGACCCAGTACTTC. As protein: CSVEGTSGGYQETQYF.

This clone showed up just a few times. The chain carries TRBV5-1 and TRBJ1-6; 9 nucleotides match TRBD1. Germline V CDR1 and CDR2: SGHRS, YFSETQ. Trimming took 5 bases from V and 6 from J; bases not matched to a gene: 3. The length of the CDR3 is 14 residues. Here the CDR3 reads CASREQGANSPLHF. CDR3 DNA: TGCGCCAGCAGGGAACAGGGGGCTAATTCACCCCTCCACTTT.

V usage is TRBV28 and J usage is TRBJ1-2, with 7 bases aligning to TRBD1. Unmatched junction bases numbered 12, after V lost 2 bases and J lost 9 bases. The CDR3 extends over 15 amino acids. Germline values: CDR1 MDHEN, CDR2 SYDVKM. In nucleotides, the CDR3 is TGTGCCAGCAGTTTACAGAGGGGGCCGGGATCGAGCTACACCTTC. Its translation: CASSLQRGPGSSYTF.

The V and J genes are TRBV12-5 and TRBJ2-5, with 7 bases matching TRBD2. Trimming at V came to 5 bases and at J to 4 bases, leaving 4 bases not matched to a gene. CDR1 is LGHNT, CDR2 FRNRAP, per germline. The CDR3 is 13 residues long. CDR3 nucleotides: TGTGCTAGTGGTGACCCGGGGGGAGAGACCCAGTACTTC. As protein: CASGDPGGETQYF.

In DNA form, the CDR3 reads TGCGCCAGCAGCCAATCAGGTCAAAGCTCCTACGAGCAGTACTTC. The encoded protein is CASSQSGQSSYEQYF. The chain uses TRBV4-1 and TRBJ2-5; no definite D call. The DNA matches TRBJ2-7 better at its end, which makes the J call doubtful. Per the germline V gene, CDR1 is MGHRA and CDR2 is YSYEKL. The CDR3 extends over 15 amino acids.

This clone appeared once. V usage is TRBV28 and J usage is TRBJ1-1; tentatively, D is TRBD1 (6 bases). V was shortened by 6 bases and J by 4 bases, with 18 bases between the two germline ends. CDR1 is MDHEN, CDR2 SYDVKM, per germline. The CDR3 is made up of 15 amino acids. The CDR3 is CASSESGAPGTEAFF. CDR3 bases: TGTGCCAGCAGCGAATCAGGGGCCCCGGGCACTGAAGCTTTCTTT.

The rearrangement joins TRBV11-2 to TRBJ1-4; no clear D gene. CDR1 SGHAT and CDR2 FQNNGV come from the germline V gene. Trimming removed 3 bases from V and 8 bases from J, with 13 bases in between. This CDR3 has 14 residues. The CDR3 protein is CASSLRLDGEKLFF. The DNA for the CDR3 is TGTGCCAGCAGCTTGAGGCTAGACGGGGAAAAACTGTTTTTT.

This sequence joins TRBV5-1 and TRBJ2-2; D is possibly TRBD2 (6 bases). The germline CDR1 and CDR2 sequences are SGHRS and YFSETQ. Trimming took off 3 bases at V and 5 bases at J, with 14 bases between the two ends. The CDR3 totals 15 residues. CDR3 sequence: CASSSTARGTGELFF. In DNA form, the CDR3 reads TGCGCCAGCAGCTCGACAGCTCGGGGGACCGGGGAGCTGTTTTTT.

The V and J genes are TRBV29-1 and TRBJ2-3, with D maybe TRBD2 (6 bases). The V end lost 0 bases, the J end lost 1 base, and 17 bases lay between the germline ends. This CDR3 contains 17 residues. Germline V lookup: CDR1 SQVTM, CDR2 ANQGSEA. CDR3 in amino acids: CSVEDPIGRMGTDTQYF. CDR3 DNA: TGCAGCGTTGAAGATCCTATAGGGAGGATGGGCACAGATACGCAGTATTTT.

The count of this clone is one. J is TRBJ2-1 and V is TRBV27; 12 bases match TRBD2. From germline, CDR1 is MNHEY and CDR2 SMNVEV (reference sequence). With 6 bases clipped from V and 8 bases from J, the junction kept 11 bases outside the gene matches. The CDR3 spans 16 residues. The CDR3 DNA sequence: TGTGCCAGCAGGCCCTCCGGGACTAGCGGGCTCGATGAGCAGTTCTTC. This translates into CASRPSGTSGLDEQFF.

This chain uses TRBV11-3 with TRBJ1-1, with D maybe TRBD1 (5 bases). The CDR3 has 13 amino acids. Trimming took 1 base from V and 10 from J, leaving 13 bases between them. The germline V gene has CDR1 SGHNT and CDR2 YENEEA. CDR3 in amino acids: CASSLARGSRAFF. DNA of the CDR3: TGTGCCAGCAGCTTAGCGCGGGGGTCGCGAGCTTTCTTT.

The CDR3 loop is CATSRGNVGQGPDTQYF. The DNA of the CDR3 is TGTGCCACCAGCAGGGGAAACGTGGGACAGGGGCCAGATACGCAGTATTTT. The chain employs TRBV15 and TRBJ2-3; TRBD1 matches 10 bases. The CDR3 totals 17 residues. V shed 3 bases and J 4 bases; nucleotides not matched to a gene: 10. The germline gives CDR1 LNHNV, CDR2 YYDKDF (reference sequence).

The chain joins TRBV10-1 to TRBJ2-3; 9 positions match TRBD2. The CDR3 totals 15 residues. V trimming: 0 bases; J trimming: 9 bases; junction bases outside the gene matches: 7. Germline loops: CDR1 WNHNN, CDR2 SYGVQD (reference sequence). The CDR3: CASSESREGRRTQYF. CDR3 bases: TGCGCCAGCAGTGAGTCGCGGGAGGGTCGTAGAACGCAGTATTTT.

The table lists this clone with a count of one. The V and J genes are TRBV21-1 and TRBJ2-7; the D call of TRBD2 is as the table states it, not checked on the DNA. TRBV21-1 is a recognized pseudogene. This CDR3 has 15 residues. The CDR3 region has the DNA TGTGCCAGCCGAACGGGCGGGACGGAGACTCTGGAGCAGTACTTC. Encoded protein: CASRTGGTETLEQYF.

The rearrangement joins TRBV9 to TRBJ2-7, with TRBD2 as a possible D gene (7 bases). This CDR3 has 18 residues. CDR1 SGDLS and CDR2 YYNGEE come from the germline V gene. V lost 4 bases and J lost 1, with 24 bases in between. In DNA, the CDR3 is TGTGCCAGCAGCCTAAGGGGGGGGGCGCCCAGTCCATCCTACGAGCAGTACTTC. As protein: CASSLRGGAPSPSYEQYF.